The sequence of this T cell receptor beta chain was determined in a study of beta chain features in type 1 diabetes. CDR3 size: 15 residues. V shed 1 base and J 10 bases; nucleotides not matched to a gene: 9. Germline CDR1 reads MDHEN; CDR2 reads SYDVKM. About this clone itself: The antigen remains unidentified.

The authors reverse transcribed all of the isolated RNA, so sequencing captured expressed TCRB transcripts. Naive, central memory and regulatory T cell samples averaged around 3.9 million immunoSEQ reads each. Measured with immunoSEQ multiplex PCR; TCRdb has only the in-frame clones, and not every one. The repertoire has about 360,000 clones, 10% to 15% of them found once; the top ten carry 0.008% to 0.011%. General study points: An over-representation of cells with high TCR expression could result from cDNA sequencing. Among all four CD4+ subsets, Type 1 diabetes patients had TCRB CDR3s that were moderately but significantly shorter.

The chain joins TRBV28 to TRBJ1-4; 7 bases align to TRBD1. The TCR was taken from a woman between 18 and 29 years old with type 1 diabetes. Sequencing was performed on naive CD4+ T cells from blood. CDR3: CASSLSGQGVGKLFF. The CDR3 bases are TGTGCCAGCAGTTTATCTGGGCAGGGGGTTGGAAAACTGTTTTTT.